These 18 T cell receptor beta chains came from one sample sequenced in a study of T-cell memory formation after mild COVID-19. TCRdb reprocessed the 5' RACE reads via MiXCR and lists one record per CDR3 protein. The top ten clones hold more than 10% of a sample with roughly 580,000 distinct CDR3 sequences, roughly 18% of them seen once. Source material: PBMCs or a T cell subset sorted from them (not recorded which). The receptors come from an adult woman who had mild COVID-19 (a few samples of this study predate the infection). Cell type and time point are not known.

This chain connects TRBV12-3 or TRBV12-4 to TRBJ2-7; TRBD1 is a possible D gene (5 bases). V was pared by 6 bases and J by 3 bases, with 18 bases between. CDR3 length: 15 residues. The CDR3 region is CASSPYGQGDYEQYF. The DNA of the CDR3 is TGTGCCAGCAGCCCATACGGACAAGGGGACTACGAGCAGTACTTC.

The chain joins TRBV7-9 to TRBJ1-2; 7 nucleotides match TRBD1. The V gene's germline CDR1 is SEHNR and CDR2 FQNEAQ (reference sequence). With 2 bases clipped from V and 7 bases from J, the junction kept 4 bases outside the gene matches. The CDR3 loop spans 13 amino acids. CDR3 sequence: CASSLTGASGYTF. The CDR3 DNA sequence: TGTGCCAGCAGCTTAACAGGGGCCAGTGGCTACACCTTC.

This clonotype was recorded many times. The V call is TRBV2, the J call TRBJ1-1; tentative D call: TRBD1 (5 bases). This CDR3 spans 16 amino acids. Germline V gene data show CDR1 as SNHLY and CDR2 as FYNNEI. With 8 bases removed from V and 1 base from J, the gap between germline ends came to 20 bases. For the CDR3, the DNA is TGTGCCAGCCACGGACACTTGTTAGGACGGAACACTGAAGCTTTCTTT. It translates to CASHGHLLGRNTEAFF.

This chain links TRBV25-1 with TRBJ1-1; D ambiguous. This CDR3 has 12 residues. Germline V CDR1 and CDR2: MGHDK, SYGVNS. The V end was cut by 5 bases, the J end by 2 bases, with 6 bases between. CDR3 DNA sequence: TGTGCCAGCAGTCTGTTCAACACTGAAGCTTTCTTT. Residues: CASSLFNTEAFF.

This clonotype has just a few counts. V is TRBV7-9 and J is TRBJ2-3; 7 bases agree with TRBD2. The CDR3 runs to 18 residues. With 1 base clipped from V and 4 bases from J, the junction kept 14 bases outside the gene matches. The V gene's germline CDR1 is SEHNR and CDR2 FQNEAQ (reference sequence). The CDR3 reads CASSLEFGAGENPDTQYF. The CDR3 coding sequence is TGTGCCAGCAGCTTAGAATTCGGCGCGGGAGAGAACCCAGATACGCAGTATTTT.

The V and J genes are TRBV7-3 and TRBJ2-6; the D is unclear. V was pared by 4 bases and J by 0 bases, with 13 bases between. Looked up from germline, CDR1 is SGHTA and CDR2 is FQGTGA. The CDR3 is made up of 17 amino acids. As DNA, the CDR3 is TGTGCCAGCAGCTCCCCAGTCGGTATCTCTGGGGCCAACGTCCTGACTTTC. Residues: CASSSPVGISGANVLTF.

The genes are TRBV6-5 and TRBJ1-2; D is undetermined. This CDR3 spans 16 amino acids. In germline, CDR1 is MNHEY, CDR2 SVGAGI. V was clipped by 4 bases and J by 0 bases, with 15 bases between them. The CDR3 DNA follows: TGTGCCAGCAGTTTTTATGCCGGGCGGGCTAACTATGGCTACACCTTC. Protein product: CASSFYAGRANYGYTF.

J is TRBJ1-1 and V is TRBV6-5; 10 bases fit TRBD1. Germline V gives CDR1 MNHEY, CDR2 SVGAGI. The CDR3 is made up of 15 amino acids. With 7 bases clipped from V and 3 bases from J, the junction kept 8 bases outside the gene matches. The CDR3 nucleotides read TGTGCCAGCACCCTAGACAGGGGGCAAGACACTGAAGCTTTCTTT. Translating it yields CASTLDRGQDTEAFF.

This clonotype was observed a handful of times. The chain is built from TRBV6-2 or TRBV6-3 and TRBJ2-4; the match to TRBD2 covers 9 bases. The CDR3 length is 17 residues. CDR1 and CDR2 (germline): MNHEY, SVGEGT. The trim removed 2 bases at V and 7 bases at J, leaving 12 bases unmatched. The CDR3 DNA follows: TGTGCCAGCAGTTACCCGGGACTAGCCCGGGTTGCGAACATTCAGTACTTC. This translates into CASSYPGLARVANIQYF.

The chain uses TRBV7-3 and TRBJ2-4; TRBD2 matches at 10 bases. Germline V lookup: CDR1 SGHTA, CDR2 FQGTGA. The CDR3 totals 15 residues. V dropped 5 bases and J dropped 9; count of bases not matched to a gene: 10. CDR3 region: CASSVSGGALSIQYF. DNA for the CDR3: TGTGCCAGCAGCGTCAGCGGGGGGGCCCTGTCCATTCAGTACTTC. Variable domain in full (rest from reference TRBV7-3 and TRBJ2-4): GAGVSQTPSNKVTEKGKYVELRCDPISGHTALYWYRQSLGQGPEFLIYFQGTGAADDSGLPNDRFFAVRPEGSVSTLKIQRTERGDSAVYLCASSVSGGALSIQYFGAGTRLSVL.

This clonotype was counted only a few times. The chain recombines TRBV7-3 with TRBJ2-3, with 14 bases that match TRBD2. Germline lookup yields CDR1 SGHTA and CDR2 FQGTGA. CDR3 length equals 18 residues. The J segment lost 0 bases and the V segment lost 1 base, leaving 3 bases of the junction unmatched. For the CDR3, the DNA is TGTGCCAGCAGCTTAAGGGGACTAGCGGGAGCTAGCACAGATACGCAGTATTTT. Protein sequence: CASSLRGLAGASTDTQYF.

The chain combines TRBV20-1 with TRBJ2-5; 10 bases align to TRBD2. Germline CDR1 DFQATT, CDR2 SNEGSKA (reference sequence). CDR3 length: 15 amino acids. V lost 4 bases to trimming and J lost 0 bases; unmatched junction nucleotides: 5. The CDR3 region has the DNA TGCAGTGCTACCGGACTAGCGGAGAACCAAGAGACCCAGTACTTC. It is translated as CSATGLAENQETQYF.

This clonotype was detected only a few times. This chain uses TRBV2 with TRBJ2-5; 9 bases map to TRBD1. The CDR3 totals 16 residues. V lost 4 bases and J lost 6; bases outside the gene matches: 12. The germline gives CDR1 SNHLY, CDR2 FYNNEI. CDR3 nucleotides: TGTGCCAGCAGTGGGAGCCGACAGGGGGGTGCAAAGACCCAGTACTTC. Its protein product is CASSGSRQGGAKTQYF.

This clonotype was found a few times. The CDR3: CASSPRWVEKTQYF. CDR3 nucleotides: TGTGCCAGCAGCCCGAGGTGGGTTGAGAAGACCCAGTACTTC. The chain recombines TRBV7-2 with TRBJ2-5, with D unclear. V was trimmed by 5 bases and J by 6 bases, leaving 16 bases between them. From germline, CDR1 is SGHTA and CDR2 FQGNSA. The CDR3 is made up of 14 amino acids.

This clonotype turned up a few times. This chain connects TRBV19 to TRBJ2-3; TRBD1 aligns across 8 bases. Germline CDR1 reads LNHDA; CDR2 reads SQIVND (reference sequence). This CDR3 contains 16 residues. The V segment lost 5 bases and the J segment 0 bases; nucleotides outside the gene matches: 7. The CDR3, as DNA: TGTGCCAGTAGTTTCAGAGGACAGGGCAGCACAGATACGCAGTATTTT. As protein: CASSFRGQGSTDTQYF.

This clonotype was observed a handful of times. V gene TRBV3-1 combines with J gene TRBJ2-1, with 14 bases lining up with TRBD2. V was clipped by 5 bases and J by 4 bases; unmatched bases: 7. The CDR3 is 17 residues long. Germline CDR1 is LGHDT and CDR2 is YNNKEL (reference sequence). For the CDR3, the DNA is TGTGCCAGCAGCTCCCGGACTAGCGGGGGGCTATACAATGAGCAGTTCTTC. Translated, it gives CASSSRTSGGLYNEQFF.

This clonotype was found a few times. CDR3 sequence reads: CSAREDGAGAYNEQFF. The CDR3 DNA sequence: TGCAGTGCTAGGGAGGATGGAGCGGGGGCCTACAATGAGCAGTTCTTC. The rearrangement uses TRBV20-1 and TRBJ2-1, with TRBD2 identical over 8 bases. With 3 bases clipped from V and 2 bases from J, the junction kept 9 bases outside the gene matches. Germline V gene data show CDR1 as DFQATT and CDR2 as SNEGSKA (reference sequence). This CDR3 has 16 residues.

This clonotype was detected only a few times. The chain is built from TRBV24-1 and TRBJ2-5, with D possibly being TRBD2 (6 bases). The CDR3 runs 13 residues. Trimming took off 3 bases at V and 5 bases at J, with 9 bases between the two ends. Germline CDR1 is KGHDR and CDR2 is SFDVKD. The CDR3 protein is CATSDPGRETQYF. CDR3 nucleotide sequence: TGTGCCACCAGTGATCCAGGGAGGGAGACCCAGTACTTC.